This passage covers 9 T cell receptor beta chains from one sample sequenced in a study of shared clonotypes between healthy human individuals (dated by TCRdb to about 2020). The method was the immunoSEQ multiplex PCR assay. TCRdb holds this immuneACCESS table with in-frame rearrangements only. Some clones are missing; in checked studies, unresolved V genes explain under half, and the rest has no known cause. The sample table lists about 1.5 million clones, roughly 97% of them with a count of one. 1.2% of the sample rests with the top ten. Sequenced sample: naive CD4+ T cells sorted from blood. The sample's cell subset or site, from its label and the paper: CD45RA+ positively selected. Receptors were obtained from a man aged 30 to 39 in good health.

The chain uses TRBV10-3 and TRBJ2-7; maybe TRBD1 (5 bases). Trimming left V 2 bases short and J 6 bases short, with 11 bases between. The germline CDR1 and CDR2 sequences are ENHRY and SYGVKD. The CDR3 consists of 13 residues. The CDR3 protein is CAISERRVGEQYF. The CDR3 DNA reads as TGTGCCATCAGTGAGCGCAGGGTTGGCGAGCAGTACTTC.

This clone was seen just once. The rearrangement joins TRBV6-1 to TRBJ1-2; D is unclear. V lost 0 bases, J lost 4 bases, and 12 bases lay in between. This CDR3 spans 15 amino acids. Germline lookup yields CDR1 MNHNS and CDR2 SASEGT. The CDR3 DNA follows: TGTGCCAGCAGTGAAGCGTTACATGGAGTCTATGGCTACACCTTC. It yields the protein CASSEALHGVYGYTF.

The chain's CDR3 is CATSSQRNSYNEQFF. The DNA of the CDR3 is TGTGCCACCAGCAGCCAAAGAAACTCCTACAATGAGCAGTTCTTC. The chain joins TRBV15 to TRBJ2-1; D ambiguous. The germline gives CDR1 LNHNV, CDR2 YYDKDF (reference sequence). The CDR3 length is 15 residues. Trimming cost V 3 bases and J 0 bases, with 9 bases left between them.

The V and J genes are TRBV6-1 and TRBJ1-5; D is unclear. The V end lost 5 bases, the J end lost 3 bases, and 8 bases lay between the germline ends. Per germline, CDR1 MNHNS and CDR2 SASEGT. The CDR3 runs to 13 residues. The CDR3: CASSPSSNQPQHF. CDR3 bases: TGTGCCAGCAGTCCTTCTTCCAATCAGCCCCAGCATTTT.

This rearrangement joins TRBV5-1 to TRBJ1-4; D perhaps matches TRBD1 (5 bases). The CDR3 is 13 amino acids. Trimming left V 4 bases short and J 1 base short, with 5 bases between. Germline loops: CDR1 SGHRS, CDR2 YFSETQ. The CDR3 DNA reads TGCGCCAGCAGCAGGGGAACTAATGAAAAACTGTTTTTT. This sequence encodes CASSRGTNEKLFF.

This chain uses TRBV4-1 with TRBJ2-5, with 11 bases lining up with TRBD1. The DNA matches TRBJ2-7 better at its end, which makes the J call doubtful. The CDR3 extends over 15 amino acids. CDR1 is MGHRA, CDR2 YSYEKL, per germline. The CDR3 DNA sequence: TGCGCCAGCAGCCAACCGGGACAGGGGGCCTACGAGCAGTACTTC. Its protein product is CASSQPGQGAYEQYF.

V and J are TRBV18 and TRBJ2-7; 12 bases line up with TRBD1. Germline CDR1 KGHSH, CDR2 LQKENI. The CDR3 is made up of 18 amino acids. After removal of 3 bases from V and 0 bases from J, the junction contained 9 bases not matched to a gene. CDR3 sequence reads: CASSPQTRDRGLSYEQYF. The CDR3 DNA sequence: TGTGCCAGCTCACCCCAGACTAGGGACAGGGGGCTCTCCTACGAGCAGTACTTC.

This chain uses TRBV7-6 with TRBJ2-2; possibly TRBD1 or TRBD2 for D (5 bases each). Germline V gene sequence: CDR1 SGHVS, CDR2 FNYEAQ. Trimming took 6 bases from V and 2 from J, leaving 13 bases between them. The CDR3 extends over 15 amino acids. The CDR3 DNA follows: TGTGCCAGCAGTGTAGCAGGGAGTAACACCGGGGAGCTGTTTTTT. This codes for CASSVAGSNTGELFF. Combining the CDR3 with reference TRBV7-6 and TRBJ2-2 gives the whole variable domain GAGVSQSPRYKVTKRGQDVALRCDPISGHVSLYWYRQALGQGPEFLTYFNYEAQQDKSGLPNDRFSAERPEGSISTLTIQRTEQRDSAMYRCASSVAGSNTGELFFGEGSRLTVL.

This clone was observed a few times. This chain connects TRBV9 to TRBJ2-2; unclear D gene. Germline-derived CDR1 and CDR2 are SGDLS and YYNGEE. CDR3 length: 15 amino acids. The V gene lost 0 bases and the J gene lost 6 bases, with 12 bases spanning the gap. The CDR3 DNA follows: TGTGCCAGCAGCGTAGAATGGGCCAGACCCGGGGAGCTGTTTTTT. Protein sequence: CASSVEWARPGELFF.